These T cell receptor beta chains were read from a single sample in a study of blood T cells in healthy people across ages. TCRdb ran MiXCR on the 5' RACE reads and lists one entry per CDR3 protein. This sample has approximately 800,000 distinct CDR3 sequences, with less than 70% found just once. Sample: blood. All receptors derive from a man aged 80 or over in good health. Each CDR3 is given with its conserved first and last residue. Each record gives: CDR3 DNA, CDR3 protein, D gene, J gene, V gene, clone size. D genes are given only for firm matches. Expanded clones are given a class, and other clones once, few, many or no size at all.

CDR3 DNA: TGCGCCAGCAGCGTGTACAGGGGAAGCTCCTACGAGCAGTACTTC; CDR3 protein: CASSVYRGSSYEQYF; D gene: TRBD1; J gene: TRBJ2-7; V gene: TRBV4-1; clone size: -
CDR3 DNA: TGTGCCAGCTCACAGGGACTAGCGGGACCAGATACGCAGTATTTT; CDR3 protein: CASSQGLAGPDTQYF; D gene: TRBD2; J gene: TRBJ2-3; V gene: TRBV18; clone size: -
CDR3 DNA: TGTGCCAGCAGCTGGACAGGGGAGGATTCACCCCTCCACTTT; CDR3 protein: CASSWTGEDSPLHF; D gene: TRBD1; J gene: TRBJ1-6; V gene: TRBV6-5; clone size: -
CDR3 DNA: TGCGCCAGCAGCGTAACAGGGGGTCCTAACTATGGCTACACCTTC; CDR3 protein: CASSVTGGPNYGYTF; D gene: TRBD1; J gene: TRBJ1-2; V gene: TRBV5-1; clone size: -
CDR3 DNA: TGCAGTGCTCGAAAGACAGGGGTCACAGATACGCAGTATTTT; CDR3 protein: CSARKTGVTDTQYF; D gene: TRBD1; J gene: TRBJ2-3; V gene: TRBV20-1; clone size: -
CDR3 DNA: TGTGCCAGCAGTTTAGAACACTCTGGGGCCAACGTCCTGACTTTC; CDR3 protein: CASSLEHSGANVLTF; D gene: -; J gene: TRBJ2-6; V gene: TRBV27; clone size: -
CDR3 DNA: TGCAGTGCTTTCCCGGCCGGGACAGGGGTCGAGCAGTACTTC; CDR3 protein: CSAFPAGTGVEQYF; D gene: TRBD1; J gene: TRBJ2-7; V gene: TRBV20-1; clone size: few
CDR3 DNA: TGCGCCAGCAGCCCGGGGGACAGGGAAAAAAACATTCAGTACTTC; CDR3 protein: CASSPGDREKNIQYF; D gene: TRBD1; J gene: TRBJ2-4; V gene: TRBV5-1; clone size: -
CDR3 DNA: TGTGCCAGCAGTTCACTACTAGGGACAGGGTCCTATGGCTACACCTTC; CDR3 protein: CASSSLLGTGSYGYTF; D gene: TRBD1; J gene: TRBJ1-2; V gene: TRBV27; clone size: few
CDR3 DNA: TGCAGTGCCCGACAGGCTGTAGGCTACACCTTC; CDR3 protein: CSARQAVGYTF; D gene: -; J gene: TRBJ1-2; V gene: TRBV20-1; clone size: once
CDR3 DNA: TGTGCCATCAGTGCACCCCGGGCGTACGAGCAGTACTTC; CDR3 protein: CAISAPRAYEQYF; D gene: -; J gene: TRBJ2-7; V gene: TRBV10-3; clone size: few
CDR3 DNA: TGTGCCAGCAGTTGGTTTAGCGGGGTCCACAATGAGCAGTTCTTC; CDR3 protein: CASSWFSGVHNEQFF; D gene: TRBD2; J gene: TRBJ2-1; V gene: TRBV12-3/TRBV12-4; clone size: few
CDR3 DNA: TGCAGCGTTGAACCAGCGGAGACCCAGTACTTC; CDR3 protein: CSVEPAETQYF; D gene: -; J gene: TRBJ2-5; V gene: TRBV29-1; clone size: -
CDR3 DNA: TGTGCCAGCAGCCAAGGGTCGACAGCACCTACTGAAGCTTTCTTT; CDR3 protein: CASSQGSTAPTEAFF; D gene: -; J gene: TRBJ1-1; V gene: TRBV7-2; clone size: -
CDR3 DNA: TGCGCCAGCAGCCCGAAGCTAGCGGGAGGGCTCTACGAGCAGTACTTC; CDR3 protein: CASSPKLAGGLYEQYF; D gene: TRBD2; J gene: TRBJ2-7; V gene: TRBV5-1; clone size: -
CDR3 DNA: TGCAGTGCTAGAGGGAAAGGTCCTACAGGGCCTGAAGCTTTCTTT; CDR3 protein: CSARGKGPTGPEAFF; D gene: -; J gene: TRBJ1-1; V gene: TRBV20-1; clone size: -
CDR3 DNA: TGTGCCAGCCGGACAGGCAGCTCTGGGGCCAACGTCCTGACTTTC; CDR3 protein: CASRTGSSGANVLTF; D gene: TRBD1; J gene: TRBJ2-6; V gene: TRBV12-3/TRBV12-4; clone size: -
CDR3 DNA: TGTGCCAGCAGCCGGATGGTGGCTGGGACAGGGCACACCGGGGAGCTGTTTTTT; CDR3 protein: CASSRMVAGTGHTGELFF; D gene: TRBD1; J gene: TRBJ2-2; V gene: TRBV4-2; clone size: -
CDR3 DNA: TGTGCCAGCAGTTACGTAGGACGGGTCTACGAGCAGTACTTC; CDR3 protein: CASSYVGRVYEQYF; D gene: -; J gene: TRBJ2-7; V gene: TRBV6-5; clone size: -
CDR3 DNA: TGCAGCGTTCCCGGACAGGGGGCGTTGGACGAGCAGTACTTC; CDR3 protein: CSVPGQGALDEQYF; D gene: TRBD1; J gene: TRBJ2-7; V gene: TRBV29-1; clone size: -
CDR3 DNA: TGCGCCAGCAGCTTGGCCAAGCAGGGGGCCCTTTACTACGAGCAGTACTTC; CDR3 protein: CASSLAKQGALYYEQYF; D gene: TRBD1; J gene: TRBJ2-7; V gene: TRBV5-1; clone size: -
CDR3 DNA: TGTGCCAGCAGTTCCACTGGTACTTCATCCTACGAGCAGTACTTC; CDR3 protein: CASSSTGTSSYEQYF; D gene: -; J gene: TRBJ2-7; V gene: TRBV12-3/TRBV12-4; clone size: few
CDR3 DNA: TGCAGCGTTGAGCGGGACGGATCCTATGGCTACACCTTC; CDR3 protein: CSVERDGSYGYTF; D gene: -; J gene: TRBJ1-2; V gene: TRBV29-1; clone size: few
CDR3 DNA: TGCAGCGTCCAGGGTGTTGGGGGCGAGCAGTACTTC; CDR3 protein: CSVQGVGGEQYF; D gene: -; J gene: TRBJ2-7; V gene: TRBV29-1; clone size: -
CDR3 DNA: TGTGCCACCAGTGATTTCACAGATACGCAGTATTTT; CDR3 protein: CATSDFTDTQYF; D gene: -; J gene: TRBJ2-3; V gene: TRBV24-1; clone size: -
CDR3 DNA: TGTGCCAGCAGGATGCGGTCCCGAAGCACAGATACGCAGTATTTT; CDR3 protein: CASRMRSRSTDTQYF; D gene: -; J gene: TRBJ2-3; V gene: TRBV28; clone size: -
CDR3 DNA: TGCAGCGCGCCGGGGGCGTACACTGAAGCTTTCTTT; CDR3 protein: CSAPGAYTEAFF; D gene: -; J gene: TRBJ1-1; V gene: TRBV29-1; clone size: few
CDR3 DNA: TGTGCCAGCAGCGCCGCGACCGGCGCAGATACGCAGTATTTT; CDR3 protein: CASSAATGADTQYF; D gene: -; J gene: TRBJ2-3; V gene: TRBV7-2; clone size: few
CDR3 DNA: TGCAGTGCTAGAGATTGGACAGGGGACACCGGGGAGCTGTTTTTT; CDR3 protein: CSARDWTGDTGELFF; D gene: TRBD1; J gene: TRBJ2-2; V gene: TRBV20-1; clone size: -
CDR3 DNA: TGTGCCAGCAGTTTTAGGGCTTCGGGGTCACCCCTCCACTTT; CDR3 protein: CASSFRASGSPLHF; D gene: -; J gene: TRBJ1-6; V gene: TRBV27; clone size: few
CDR3 DNA: TGTGCCAGCAGTGAGTCGACAGGGGACTCCACTGAAGCTTTCTTT; CDR3 protein: CASSESTGDSTEAFF; D gene: TRBD1; J gene: TRBJ1-1; V gene: TRBV6-5; clone size: many
CDR3 DNA: TGCGCCAGCAGCTTGGATGGGACGGGGGCCTACGAGCAGTACTTC; CDR3 protein: CASSLDGTGAYEQYF; D gene: -; J gene: TRBJ2-7; V gene: TRBV5-1; clone size: -
CDR3 DNA: TGCGCCAGCAGCTGGGGGACAACGAGCACAGATACGCAGTATTTT; CDR3 protein: CASSWGTTSTDTQYF; D gene: -; J gene: TRBJ2-3; V gene: TRBV5-1; clone size: once
CDR3 DNA: TGTGCCAGCAGTTACTGGGGGGGGGAGGGCCAAGAGACCCAGTACTTC; CDR3 protein: CASSYWGGEGQETQYF; D gene: TRBD2; J gene: TRBJ2-5; V gene: TRBV6-6; clone size: -
CDR3 DNA: TGCAGTGCTAGAGCTCGGGCGGGAGGGTTCTACGAGCAGTACTTC; CDR3 protein: CSARARAGGFYEQYF; D gene: TRBD2; J gene: TRBJ2-7; V gene: TRBV20-1; clone size: many
CDR3 DNA: TGCAGTGGAGCTCTAGTATTGGGTGAGCAGTACTTC; CDR3 protein: CSGALVLGEQYF; D gene: -; J gene: TRBJ2-5; V gene: TRBV20-1; clone size: -
CDR3 DNA: TGCAGCGTTTTTTCCGGGAACTACAATGAGCAGTTCTTC; CDR3 protein: CSVFSGNYNEQFF; D gene: -; J gene: TRBJ2-1; V gene: TRBV29-1; clone size: -
CDR3 DNA: TGTGCCAGCAGCCCAACTAGCGTACAAGAGACCCAGTACTTC; CDR3 protein: CASSPTSVQETQYF; D gene: TRBD2; J gene: TRBJ2-5; V gene: TRBV11-2; clone size: -
CDR3 DNA: TGTGCCAGCAGCTTAGGTCTCAGGGCTAACTATGGCTACACCTTC; CDR3 protein: CASSLGLRANYGYTF; D gene: -; J gene: TRBJ1-2; V gene: TRBV11-2; clone size: -
CDR3 DNA: TGTGCCGGCCAAGGACAGAATAATTCACCCCTCCACTTT; CDR3 protein: CAGQGQNNSPLHF; D gene: -; J gene: TRBJ1-6; V gene: TRBV12-3/TRBV12-4; clone size: once
CDR3 DNA: TGTGCCAGCTCACCACTTCCAGCCGTGGGGGAGACCCAGTACTTC; CDR3 protein: CASSPLPAVGETQYF; D gene: -; J gene: TRBJ2-5; V gene: TRBV18; clone size: -
CDR3 DNA: TGTGCCAGCAGCGTAGCTACCGAGACTGAAGCTTTCTTT; CDR3 protein: CASSVATETEAFF; D gene: -; J gene: TRBJ1-1; V gene: TRBV9; clone size: -
CDR3 DNA: TGTGCCAGCAAAAAGAGAACGGAGGAGCCCGAGCAGTACTTC; CDR3 protein: CASKKRTEEPEQYF; D gene: -; J gene: TRBJ2-7; V gene: TRBV12-3/TRBV12-4; clone size: -
CDR3 DNA: TGTGCCATCAGGCGGGATCGAAACACCGGGGAGCTGTTTTTT; CDR3 protein: CAIRRDRNTGELFF; D gene: -; J gene: TRBJ2-2; V gene: TRBV10-3; clone size: -
CDR3 DNA: TGTGCCAGCAGCGTGGAGAGGGGGGAGACCCAGTACTTC; CDR3 protein: CASSVERGETQYF; D gene: -; J gene: TRBJ2-5; V gene: TRBV2; clone size: -
CDR3 DNA: TGTGCCATCGGAACGGGACAGGGTAACACTGAAGCTTTCTTT; CDR3 protein: CAIGTGQGNTEAFF; D gene: TRBD1; J gene: TRBJ1-1; V gene: TRBV10-3; clone size: once
CDR3 DNA: TGTGCCAGCAGCTCTTGGGGACTAGCGGGAAGTGAGCAGTTCTTC; CDR3 protein: CASSSWGLAGSEQFF; D gene: TRBD2; J gene: TRBJ2-1; V gene: TRBV5-5; clone size: few
CDR3 DNA: TGTGCCAGCAGCCAAAGTGGAGGGAGGCACAATGAGCAGTACTTC; CDR3 protein: CASSQSGGRHNEQYF; D gene: -; J gene: TRBJ2-5; V gene: TRBV4-2; clone size: -
CDR3 DNA: TGCGCCAGCAGCTTGGCTATCCCCTCTGGGGCCAACGTCCTGACTTTC; CDR3 protein: CASSLAIPSGANVLTF; D gene: -; J gene: TRBJ2-6; V gene: TRBV5-1; clone size: few
CDR3 DNA: TGCAGTGCTAGTAGCGGGAGGGTCTACGAGCAGTACTTC; CDR3 protein: CSASSGRVYEQYF; D gene: TRBD2; J gene: TRBJ2-7; V gene: TRBV20-1; clone size: -